A single sample is the source of the 14 T cell receptor beta chains below, sequenced in a study of vaccination effects on CD4 cells after COVID-19. No cognate antigen is known for these TCRs. Before sequencing took place, the ViraFEST assay used viral peptide pools to expand antigen-specific CD4+ T cells. The culture ran for roughly ten days before CD4+ T cells were isolated. Nobody among the vaccine recipients had prior SARS-CoV-2 infection (nucleocapsid antibodies were negative). Assay: immunoSEQ multiplex PCR; the TCRdb copy retains only in-frame clones and omits some. The sample lists about 63,000 clones, approximately 75% occurring once. The sequencing used CD4+ T cells from PBMCs cultured with HCoV-OC43 spike peptides, collected before COVID-19 vaccination. As for subset: HCoV-OC43 spike overlapping peptide pool stimulation. Every receptor here comes from a human donor who received a COVID-19 vaccine.

This clone was seen more than once but under ten times. V gene TRBV6-5 combines with J gene TRBJ1-2; 7 nucleotides match TRBD1. CDR1 and CDR2 from the germline V gene are MNHEY and SVGAGI. There are 14 residues in the CDR3. V was clipped by 10 bases and J by 5 bases; unmatched bases: 13. The CDR3 is CATTRAGTAYGYTF. The CDR3 nucleotides are TGTGCCACCACCCGGGCCGGGACAGCTTATGGCTACACCTTC.

The chain joins TRBV2 to TRBJ2-5; possibly TRBD2 for D (6 bases). The V gene lost 3 bases and the J gene lost 4 bases, with 15 bases spanning the gap. Per the germline V gene, CDR1 is SNHLY and CDR2 is FYNNEI. The CDR3 is 15 residues long. The CDR3 sequence is CASSEEGFFAETQYF. The CDR3 nucleotides are TGTGCCAGCAGTGAGGAGGGGTTTTTCGCAGAGACCCAGTACTTC.

The chain joins TRBV30 to TRBJ1-4; TRBD1 matches at 12 bases. The CDR3 consists of 15 residues. Germline values: CDR1 GTSNPN, CDR2 SVGIG (reference sequence). V shed 6 bases and J 9 bases; nucleotides not matched to a gene: 11. CDR3 sequence (DNA): TGTGCCTGTCAACGAGCCGGGACAGGGGGCCAAAAACTGTTTTTT. The encoded protein is CACQRAGTGGQKLFF.

The rearrangement uses TRBV30 and TRBJ2-2, with 9 nucleotides matching TRBD1. V lost 3 bases and J lost 2; bases outside the gene matches: 16. The CDR3 loop spans 19 amino acids. In germline, CDR1 is GTSNPN, CDR2 SVGIG (reference sequence). The chain's CDR3 is CAWRALSPGQGYNTGELFF. CDR3 coding DNA: TGTGCCTGGAGAGCTTTAAGTCCGGGACAGGGATATAACACCGGGGAGCTGTTTTTT.

The chain joins TRBV7-2 to TRBJ2-7; TRBD1 matches 7 bases. The trim removed 5 bases at V and 4 bases at J, leaving 8 bases unmatched. From germline, CDR1 is SGHTA and CDR2 FQGNSA. The CDR3 covers 14 residues. CDR3 sequence (DNA): TGTGCCAGCAGCCCTCAGGGACAGAATTACGAGCAGTACGTC. Protein product: CASSPQGQNYEQYV.

The chain carries TRBV18 and TRBJ1-5, with TRBD1 matching over 8 bases. The CDR3 has 14 residues. V was clipped by 6 bases and J by 4 bases; unmatched bases: 5. Germline V gene sequence: CDR1 KGHSH, CDR2 LQKENI. The CDR3 loop is CASSNNRGNQPQHF. CDR3 DNA sequence: TGTGCCAGCTCCAATAACAGGGGGAATCAGCCCCAGCATTTT.

This clone was recorded only once. The chain has TRBV20-1 and TRBJ2-1, with D unresolved. The CDR3 length is 10 residues. V gave up 6 bases and J gave up 5 bases, with 5 bases separating them. Germline V gene sequence: CDR1 DFQATT, CDR2 SNEGSKA (reference sequence). The CDR3 reads CSARNNEQFF. CDR3 bases: TGCAGTGCAAGGAACAATGAGCAGTTCTTC.

The rearrangement links TRBV2 to TRBJ1-1; no clear D gene. Germline-derived CDR1 and CDR2 are SNHLY and FYNNEI. The CDR3 loop spans 13 amino acids. Between the trimmed V and J ends, which lost 4 bases and 1 base, there was a span of 7 bases. The CDR3 region is CASSVAGNTEAFF. CDR3 sequence (DNA): TGTGCCAGCAGTGTCGCGGGGAACACTGAAGCTTTCTTT.

The CDR3 loop is CASTEGRTDTQYF. In nucleotides, the CDR3 is TGCGCCAGCACCGAGGGTCGGACAGATACGCAGTATTTT. This chain connects TRBV5-1 to TRBJ2-3; maybe TRBD2 (5 bases). V was pared by 6 bases and J by 3 bases, with 11 bases between. The CDR3 is made up of 13 amino acids. Germline V gene sequence: CDR1 SGHRS, CDR2 YFSETQ.

The chain joins TRBV19 to TRBJ2-2, with D possibly being TRBD1 (6 bases). CDR3 size: 14 residues. Germline CDR1 is LNHDA and CDR2 is SQIVND (reference sequence). V was trimmed by 1 base and J by 8 bases, leaving 11 bases between them. CDR3 amino acids: CASSIATGSGELFF. CDR3 in DNA: TGTGCCAGTAGTATAGCCACAGGGTCAGGGGAGCTGTTTTTT.

The gene calls are TRBV5-1 and TRBJ2-3; D gene uncertain. Trimming cost V 0 bases and J 6 bases, with 11 bases left between them. The CDR3 contains 14 residues. Looked up from germline, CDR1 is SGHRS and CDR2 is YFSETQ. The CDR3 region has the DNA TGCGCCAGCAGCTTGGGGCCGGGTAGGGATACGCAGTATTTT. Residues: CASSLGPGRDTQYF.

This clone was observed a few times. The genes are TRBV2 and TRBJ1-5; 9 bases line up with TRBD1. This CDR3 is built from 15 residues. Trimming removed 6 bases from V and 2 bases from J; junction bases left unmatched: 5. The germline CDR1 and CDR2 sequences are SNHLY and FYNNEI. CDR3 in amino acids: CASRGGQGGNQPQHF. In DNA form, the CDR3 reads TGTGCCAGCAGGGGGGGACAGGGAGGCAATCAGCCCCAGCATTTT.

This chain links TRBV24-1 with TRBJ2-5; D unresolved. CDR1 KGHDR and CDR2 SFDVKD come from the germline V gene. The CDR3 covers 11 residues. The V gene lost 2 bases and the J gene lost 5 bases, with 2 bases spanning the gap. The chain's CDR3 is CATSDWETQYF. Here the CDR3 DNA reads TGTGCCACCAGTGATTGGGAGACCCAGTACTTC.

The gene calls are TRBV6-6 and TRBJ1-1; the match to TRBD1 covers 8 bases. With V trimmed by 2 bases and J by 5 bases, 7 bases remained unmatched. This CDR3 contains 15 residues. Germline V gene sequence: CDR1 MNHNY, CDR2 SVGAGI (reference sequence). CDR3 region: CASSYPGQVRTEAFF. In DNA, the CDR3 is TGTGCCAGCAGTTACCCGGGACAGGTGAGGACTGAAGCTTTCTTT.